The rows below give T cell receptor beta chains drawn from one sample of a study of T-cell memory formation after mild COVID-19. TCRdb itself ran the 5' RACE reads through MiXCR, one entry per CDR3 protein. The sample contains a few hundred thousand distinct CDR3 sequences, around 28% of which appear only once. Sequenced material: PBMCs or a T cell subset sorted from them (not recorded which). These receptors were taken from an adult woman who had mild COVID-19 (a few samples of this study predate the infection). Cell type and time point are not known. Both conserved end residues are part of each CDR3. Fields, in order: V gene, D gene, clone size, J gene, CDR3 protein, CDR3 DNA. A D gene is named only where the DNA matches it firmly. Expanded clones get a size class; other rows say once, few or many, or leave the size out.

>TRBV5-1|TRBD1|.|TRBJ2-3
CASSRTGGQDYTQYF
TGCGCCAGCAGCCGGACAGGGGGCCAGGACTATACGCAGTATTTT
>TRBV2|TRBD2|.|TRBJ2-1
CASSEGALAGGHNEQFF
TGTGCCAGCAGTGAAGGGGCGCTAGCGGGAGGGCACAATGAGCAGTTCTTC
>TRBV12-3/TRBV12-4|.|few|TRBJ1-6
CASSFAGGKSPLHF
TGTGCCAGCAGTTTTGCAGGCGGGAAATCACCCCTCCACTTT
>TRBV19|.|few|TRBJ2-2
CASISTGSNTGELFF
TGTGCCAGTATCAGTACAGGGAGTAACACCGGGGAGCTGTTTTTT
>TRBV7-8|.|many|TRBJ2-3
CASSSTAWADTQYF
TGTGCCAGCAGCTCCACAGCCTGGGCAGATACGCAGTATTTT
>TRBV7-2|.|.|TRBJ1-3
CASSLDGALRNTIYF
TGTGCCAGCAGCTTAGACGGGGCTCTAAGGAACACCATATATTTT
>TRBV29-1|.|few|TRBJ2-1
CSGSYNSEQFF
TGCAGCGGAAGTTACAATAGTGAGCAGTTCTTC
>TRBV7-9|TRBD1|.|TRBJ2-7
CASSSNRGRIHEQYF
TGTGCCAGCAGCTCGAACAGGGGGCGCATCCACGAGCAGTACTTC
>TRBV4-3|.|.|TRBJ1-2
CASSQELGPSGYTF
TGCGCCAGCAGCCAAGAATTGGGACCATCCGGCTACACCTTC
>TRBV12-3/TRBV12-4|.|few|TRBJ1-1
CASTPPGRQTLSSNTEAFF
TGTGCCAGCACCCCTCCAGGCAGGCAAACTTTAAGCTCGAACACTGAAGCTTTCTTT
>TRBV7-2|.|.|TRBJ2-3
CASSPRAARVKQYF
TGTGCCAGCAGCCCAAGGGCCGCCAGGGTAAAGCAGTATTTT
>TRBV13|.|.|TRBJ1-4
CASSAPGTTNEKLFF
TGTGCCAGCAGCGCCCCCGGGACAACTAATGAAAAACTGTTTTTT
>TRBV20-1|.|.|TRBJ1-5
CSAREPWGNQPQHF
TGCAGTGCTAGAGAACCTTGGGGCAATCAGCCCCAGCATTTT
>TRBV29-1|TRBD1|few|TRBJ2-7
CSVESKQGAAYEQYF
TGCAGCGTTGAAAGTAAACAGGGGGCAGCCTACGAGCAGTACTTC
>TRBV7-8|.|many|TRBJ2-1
CASSYQSPDEQFF
TGTGCCAGCAGCTACCAGTCTCCCGATGAGCAGTTCTTC
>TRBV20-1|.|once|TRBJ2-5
CSARRRGGQETQYF
TGCAGTGCTAGAAGAAGGGGCGGTCAAGAGACCCAGTACTTC
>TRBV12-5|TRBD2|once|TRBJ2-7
CASGLVHREGGYEPYF
TGTGCTAGTGGTTTGGTACACCGGGAGGGGGGATACGAGCCGTACTTC
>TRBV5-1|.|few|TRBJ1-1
CASSLAKTAKNTEAFF
TGCGCCAGCAGCTTGGCGAAGACAGCCAAGAACACTGAAGCTTTCTTT
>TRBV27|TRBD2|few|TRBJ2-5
CASSPGTSPEEETQYF
TGTGCCAGCAGTCCGGGGACTAGCCCAGAGGAAGAGACCCAGTACTTC
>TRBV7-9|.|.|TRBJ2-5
CASSFGEAATQYF
TGTGCCAGCAGCTTCGGGGAGGCCGCTACCCAGTACTTC
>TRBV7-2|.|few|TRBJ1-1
CDSSNTGMSTEAFF
TGTGACAGCAGCAACACAGGGATGAGCACTGAAGCTTTCTTT
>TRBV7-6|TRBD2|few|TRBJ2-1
CASSKSGANEQFF
TGTGCCAGCAGCAAAAGCGGGGCTAATGAGCAGTTCTTC
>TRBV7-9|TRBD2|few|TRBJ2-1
CASLLAGANEQFF
TGTGCCAGCTTACTAGCGGGAGCGAATGAGCAGTTCTTC
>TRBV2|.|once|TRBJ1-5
CASSDGITQPQHF
TGTGCCAGCAGTGATGGCATCACCCAGCCCCAGCATTTT
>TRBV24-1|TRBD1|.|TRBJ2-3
CATSDARDRPTDTQYF
TGTGCCACCAGTGACGCCCGGGACAGGCCGACAGATACGCAGTATTTT
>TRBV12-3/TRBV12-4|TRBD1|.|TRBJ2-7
CASSGDRERYEQYF
TGTGCCAGCAGTGGGGACAGGGAACGTTACGAGCAGTACTTC
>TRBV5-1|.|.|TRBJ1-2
CASSLDRHNYGYTF
TGCGCCAGCAGCTTGGACAGGCATAACTATGGCTACACCTTC
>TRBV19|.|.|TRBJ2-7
CASSPGIRSYEQYF
TGTGCCAGTAGTCCCGGTATCCGGTCCTACGAGCAGTACTTC
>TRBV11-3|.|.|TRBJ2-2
CASSRSGELFF
TGTGCCAGCAGCAGATCCGGGGAGCTGTTTTTT
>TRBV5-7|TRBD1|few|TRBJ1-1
CASSFTGTGRNTEAFF
TGTGCCAGCAGCTTTACCGGGACAGGGCGTAACACTGAAGCTTTCTTT
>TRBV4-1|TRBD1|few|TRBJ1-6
CASSQERWQGEYNSPLHF
TGCGCCAGCAGCCAAGAGCGATGGCAGGGGGAGTATAATTCACCCCTCCACTTT
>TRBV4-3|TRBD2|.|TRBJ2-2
CASSQVRTSGSPGGELFF
TGCGCCAGCAGCCAAGTCCGGACTAGCGGGAGTCCGGGCGGGGAGCTGTTTTTT
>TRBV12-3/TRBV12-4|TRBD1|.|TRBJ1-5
CASRKTGGNQPQHF
TGTGCCAGCAGGAAGACAGGGGGCAATCAGCCCCAGCATTTT
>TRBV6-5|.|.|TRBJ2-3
CASKSETDTQYF
TGTGCCAGCAAGTCGGAGACAGATACGCAGTATTTT
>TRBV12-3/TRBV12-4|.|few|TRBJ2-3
CASSFPGSLTDTQYF
TGTGCCAGCAGTTTTCCGGGCAGCCTCACAGATACGCAGTATTTT